The entry below describes one TCR beta chain. This specimen belongs to a study of blood T cell repertoires in COVID-19. Study as a whole: Sites in the United States, Italy and Spain provided acute and convalescent COVID-19 samples. T cells, B-cell-depleted T cells, or PBMCs provided the cDNA or gDNA that served as material.

V was clipped by 1 base and J by 2 bases, with 6 bases between them. Germline V gene data show CDR1 as LGHNA and CDR2 as YNFKEQ. The CDR3 extends over 14 amino acids. As handled by the study authors: Amplification with reference gene primers provided the estimates of nucleated cell counts. Data came from immunoSEQ multiplex PCR; TCRdb stores just in-frame clones and leaves some out. V and J calls and clone size are given by that table; D and trimming were obtained from the DNA. The sample holds 150,000 to 200,000 clones, approximately 87% seen once. V usage is TRBV4-2 and J usage is TRBJ1-5, with D maybe TRBD1 (5 bases). The sample comprised peripheral blood. The receptor's source is a woman in her 70s with acute or convalescent COVID-19. CDR3 protein: CASSQGRGNQPQHF. The CDR3 DNA sequence: TGTGCCAGCAGCCAAGGCAGGGGCAATCAGCCCCAGCATTTT.